The 15 T cell receptor beta chains below were found in one sample sequenced in a study of T cell changes during pregnancy in multiple sclerosis. The protocol was immunoSEQ multiplex PCR, while the TCRdb copy is restricted to in-frame clones and leaves out a portion. The repertoire holds roughly 40,000 clones, with 85% to 90% as singletons. The sample consisted of CD4+ T cells from peripheral blood mononuclear cells, taken in the first trimester of pregnancy. Receptors originate from a female donor with multiple sclerosis, enrolled in a pregnancy study.

The chain joins TRBV23-1 to TRBJ1-5, with a possible D match to TRBD1 (5 bases). TRBV23-1 is an ORF, with its function uncertain. The length of the CDR3 is 16 residues. Trimming took 3 bases from V and 0 from J, leaving 12 bases between them. The chain's CDR3 is CASSQAGRNSNQPQHF. The CDR3 bases are TGCGCCAGCAGTCAGGCAGGGCGGAATAGCAATCAGCCCCAGCATTTT.

The chain joins TRBV13 to TRBJ1-1, with 8 bases identical to TRBD1. The CDR3 is 14 amino acids. V was pared by 5 bases and J by 5 bases, with 7 bases of the junction left unmatched. CDR1 is PRHDT, CDR2 FYEKMQ, per germline (reference sequence). The CDR3 nucleotides are TGTGCCAGCAGCACTCGGACAGGGTTAACTGAAGCTTTCTTT. Encoded protein: CASSTRTGLTEAFF.

This chain connects TRBV29-1 to TRBJ1-1; perhaps TRBD1 as D (5 bases). Looked up from germline, CDR1 is SQVTM and CDR2 is ANQGSEA. V gave up 1 base and J gave up 3 bases, with 9 bases separating them. The CDR3 loop spans 13 amino acids. CDR3 sequence: CSVEGGWDTEAFF. In nucleotides, the CDR3 is TGCAGCGTTGAAGGGGGCTGGGACACTGAAGCTTTCTTT.

The chain is built from TRBV4-1 and TRBJ1-1; D is unclear. Germline V gives CDR1 MGHRA, CDR2 YSYEKL. CDR3 length: 16 residues. The V and J ends lost 0 bases and 0 bases respectively, with 11 bases between them. Here the CDR3 reads CASSQEGAGMNTEAFF. DNA for the CDR3: TGCGCCAGCAGCCAAGAGGGTGCGGGGATGAACACTGAAGCTTTCTTT.

This sequence joins TRBV6-1 and TRBJ1-1, with D perhaps TRBD1 (6 bases). The CDR3 consists of 14 residues. V lost 7 bases, J lost 1 base, and 13 bases lay in between. Germline V lookup: CDR1 MNHNS, CDR2 SASEGT. CDR3 amino acids: CASKSGQTNTEAFF. The DNA of the CDR3 is TGTGCCAGCAAGAGTGGACAGACGAACACTGAAGCTTTCTTT.

The sample holds one count of this clone. The chain recombines TRBV6-1 with TRBJ1-1; the match to TRBD1 covers 8 bases. CDR3 length: 12 residues. From germline, CDR1 is MNHNS and CDR2 SASEGT. With V trimmed by 5 bases and J by 6 bases, 2 bases remained unmatched. CDR3 nucleotides: TGTGCCAGCAGTCGACAGGGGTCTGAAGCTTTCTTT. This translates into CASSRQGSEAFF.

V gene TRBV30 combines with J gene TRBJ2-2; 7 bases agree with TRBD2. Trimming at V came to 5 bases and at J to 1 base, leaving 4 bases not matched to a gene. The germline gives CDR1 GTSNPN, CDR2 SVGIG (reference sequence). This CDR3 is 14 amino acids long. Written as DNA, the CDR3 is TGTGCCTGGGGCGGACTAGGGAACACCGGGGAGCTGTTTTTT. Amino acids: CAWGGLGNTGELFF.

The V call is TRBV5-1, the J call TRBJ2-7; tentatively, D is TRBD1 (6 bases). The ends were cut back, 3 bases at V and 1 base at J, with 11 bases in the middle. Germline V CDR1 and CDR2: SGHRS, YFSETQ. This CDR3 has 14 residues. CDR3 protein: CASSWQDSSYEQYF. DNA of the CDR3: TGCGCCAGCAGCTGGCAGGACAGTTCCTACGAGCAGTACTTC.

The rearrangement uses TRBV4-3 and TRBJ2-3; possibly TRBD2 for D (5 bases). Germline CDR1 is LGHNA and CDR2 is YSLEER. The ends were cut back, 3 bases at V and 2 bases at J, with 24 bases in the middle. The CDR3 consists of 19 residues. The CDR3 sequence: CASSQGRGVGNGVTDTQYF. The DNA of the CDR3 is TGCGCCAGCAGCCAGGGTCGAGGAGTCGGGAACGGAGTCACAGATACGCAGTATTTT.

The chain combines TRBV6-5 with TRBJ2-7, with 10 bases aligning to TRBD1. With 5 bases clipped from V and 1 base from J, the junction kept 5 bases outside the gene matches. This CDR3 has 15 residues. Germline CDR1 and CDR2: MNHEY and SVGAGI. The CDR3 bases are TGTGCCAGCAGTGGGGACAGGGGTTTTTCCTACGAGCAGTACTTC. Amino acid sequence: CASSGDRGFSYEQYF.

V gene TRBV6-1 combines with J gene TRBJ1-1; D is unclear. V lost 8 bases and J lost 5, with 18 bases in between. Germline values: CDR1 MNHNS, CDR2 SASEGT. The CDR3 is 14 amino acids. CDR3 sequence: CASGYPRRYTEAFF. The CDR3 nucleotides read TGTGCCAGCGGGTACCCCCGGAGGTATACTGAAGCTTTCTTT.

This chain connects TRBV7-2 to TRBJ2-2; D is perhaps TRBD2 (6 bases). In germline, CDR1 is SGHTA, CDR2 FQGNSA. V lost 3 bases to trimming and J lost 7 bases, with 18 bases between them. The CDR3 extends over 16 amino acids. This CDR3 reads CASSFWGRGEVGELFF. CDR3 sequence (DNA): TGTGCCAGCAGCTTCTGGGGCCGCGGGGAGGTCGGGGAGCTGTTTTTT. Full variable domain (remainder filled in from reference TRBV7-2 and TRBJ2-2): GAGVSQSPSNKVTEKGKDVELRCDPISGHTALYWYRQSLGQGLEFLIYFQGNSAPDKSGLPSDRFSAERTGGSVSTLTIQRTQQEDSAVYLCASSFWGRGEVGELFFGEGSRLTVL.

The chain couples TRBV11-2 to TRBJ1-3, with D perhaps matching TRBD1 (6 bases). CDR1 and CDR2 (germline): SGHAT, FQNNGV. This CDR3 contains 15 residues. Trimming removed 3 bases from V and 4 bases from J, with 13 bases in between. CDR3 bases: TGTGCCAGCAGCTTGGGGGCGCCGCCAGGAAACACCATATATTTT. It specifies CASSLGAPPGNTIYF.

This rearrangement joins TRBV29-1 to TRBJ2-5; 9 nucleotides agree with TRBD1. The V gene end was trimmed by 7 bases and the J gene end by 9 bases; junction bases not matched to a gene: 9. The CDR3 extends over 12 amino acids. Germline CDR1 is SQVTM and CDR2 is ANQGSEA. Here the CDR3 DNA reads TGCAGCGCTGGTCAACAGGGGGCTCCCCAGTACTTC. It translates to CSAGQQGAPQYF.

This sequence joins TRBV28 and TRBJ2-2, with 13 bases lining up with TRBD2. The germline V gene encodes CDR1 MDHEN and CDR2 SYDVKM. Trimming at V came to 3 bases and at J to 4 bases, leaving 5 bases not matched to a gene. The CDR3 is 17 amino acids. As DNA, the CDR3 is TGTGCCAGCAGTTTGCCCGGACTAGCGGGAGTCACCGGGGAGCTGTTTTTT. This gives the protein CASSLPGLAGVTGELFF.